This TCR beta chain is drawn from a study of cytomegalovirus exposure and HLA in healthy donors. Study results and limitations: Researchers counted some 150 TCR beta chains as cytomegalovirus-associated.

Clones were sequenced by immunoSEQ multiplex PCR, and TCRdb holds only the in-frame ones, with some missing. The data contain around 180,000 clones, roughly 86% of them singletons. Germline-derived CDR1 and CDR2 are SQVTM and ANQGSEA. V shed 7 bases, J shed 0 bases, and the junction held 13 bases outside the gene matches. This CDR3 spans 16 amino acids. Of note for this clone: As yet, its antigen is unknown.

The J gene is TRBJ1-1, the V gene TRBV29-1; 8 nucleotides match TRBD1. Sequencing used PBMCs. This clonotype originated in a young woman in good health and CMV-seronegative. The CDR3 reads CSGETGEALMNTEAFF. As DNA, the CDR3 is TGCAGCGGGGAGACAGGGGAGGCCCTGATGAACACTGAAGCTTTCTTT.